This entry features one TCR beta chain sequence. Its antigen remains unidentified. Other DNA variants within this sample encode the same CDR3. Excluded were patients having autoimmune disease history or systemic immunosuppression. Sampling times: baseline, cycle 4 day 1, cycle 7 day 1. These data belong to a study of OX40 agonist ivuxolimab in advanced cancers. Study background: At 0.01 to 10 mg/kg, ivuxolimab was administered intravenously to patients every 2 weeks. General study points: Some patients without response likewise showed low normalized clonal expansion.

Trimming pared 5 bases from V and 2 bases from J, leaving 10 bases between. Germline CDR1 reads SGHTA; CDR2 reads FQGNSA. CDR3 length equals 14 residues. The data were produced by immunoSEQ multiplex PCR, yet TCRdb's version contains in-frame clones alone and is incomplete. The sample yields tens of thousands of clones, approximately 81% seen once. The rearrangement links TRBV7-2 to TRBJ1-5; D is possibly TRBD1 (5 bases). The source material was CD4+ or CD8+ T cells sorted from blood, sampled in a trial of the OX40 agonist ivuxolimab. The receptor's source is an adult with an advanced solid tumor such as melanoma, head and neck, liver or kidney cancer. The CDR3 protein is CASSLRGGNQPQHF. CDR3 DNA sequence: TGTGCCAGCAGCCTTCGGGGGGGCAATCAGCCCCAGCATTTT.